The sequence of this T cell receptor (beta chain) was determined in a study of T-cell reconstitution after alpha-beta-depleted transplantation in children. This CDR3 has 14 amino acids. Germline V gene data show CDR1 as MNHNS and CDR2 as SASEGT. Trimming cost V 5 bases and J 7 bases, with 15 bases left between them. TCRbeta library construction was performed incorporating unique molecular identifiers. MiXCR, applied by TCRdb to the PCR reads, yields one record per CDR3 protein. The sample contains about 980,000 distinct CDR3 sequences, about 29% of which appear only once. Specimen: PBMCs, mostly from graft donor cells, collected 360 days after TCRalphabeta/CD19-depleted stem cell transplant. The chain recombines TRBV6-1 with TRBJ2-1; possibly TRBD2 for D (7 bases). This clonotype was obtained from a boy younger than two who had a stem cell transplant for SCID, so the T cells may come from the graft donor. CDR3 in DNA: TGTGCCAGCAGTCCCTGGGGGGGGGCTAATGAGCAGTTCTTC. This encodes CASSPWGGANEQFF.